The 19 T cell receptor beta chains reported below all come from one sample, sequenced in a study of type 1 regulatory T cells. These receptors are not linked to any known antigen. TCRdb recomputed calls from the reads with MiXCR, one row per CDR3 protein. Of roughly 67,000 distinct CDR3 sequences listed, around 60% were seen once; the top ten hold 7.6%. The sample was cultured T cells, either the whole culture or a sorted T cell fraction (not recorded which). Regarding subset: Tr1-enriched cell product generated in vitro against host alloantigens. All receptors come from a human donor in good health.

This clonotype was seen only a few times. The genes are TRBV9 and TRBJ2-7, with D perhaps TRBD1 (5 bases). Trimming left V 4 bases short and J 5 bases short, with 19 bases between. The CDR3 is 15 amino acids. Germline assignment: CDR1 SGDLS and CDR2 YYNGEE. The CDR3 protein is CASSSSTGASDEQYF. In DNA form, the CDR3 reads TGTGCCAGCAGCTCATCCACAGGAGCTTCAGACGAGCAGTACTTC.

This clonotype is medium-sized (0.01 to 0.1%). This rearrangement joins TRBV5-4 to TRBJ2-2; tentatively, D is TRBD2 (5 bases). CDR1 SGHNT and CDR2 YYREEE come from the germline V gene (reference sequence). V gave up 3 bases and J gave up 5 bases, with 14 bases separating them. The CDR3 runs to 15 residues. DNA for the CDR3: TGTGCCAGCAGCTCGGGCAGGACTTCGACCGGGGAGCTGTTTTTT. This gives the protein CASSSGRTSTGELFF. Together with reference TRBV5-4 and TRBJ2-2, the CDR3 gives the full variable domain: ETGVTQSPTHLIKTRGQQVTLRCSSQSGHNTVSWYQQALGQGPQFIFQYYREEENGRGNFPPRFSGLQFPNYSSELNVNALELDDSALYLCASSSGRTSTGELFFGEGSRLTVL.

This chain connects TRBV20-1 to TRBJ1-5; 8 bases agree with TRBD1. The V gene end was trimmed by 3 bases and the J gene end by 6 bases; junction bases not matched to a gene: 13. This CDR3 has 16 residues. Per germline, CDR1 DFQATT and CDR2 SNEGSKA (reference sequence). The CDR3 is CSASAPLQGAGQPQHF. The CDR3, as DNA: TGCAGTGCTAGTGCTCCCCTTCAGGGGGCGGGTCAGCCCCAGCATTTT.

The rearrangement uses TRBV7-2 and TRBJ2-7, with 14 bases lining up with TRBD2. The CDR3 totals 15 residues. The V and J ends lost 5 bases and 5 bases, in that order; junction bases with no gene match: 5. Germline V gene lookup returns CDR1 SGHTA and CDR2 FQGNSA. The CDR3 nucleotides read TGTGCCAGCAGCCTGGGACTAGCGGGAGCCAACGAGCAGTACTTC. The encoded protein is CASSLGLAGANEQYF. The variable domain in full, with the rest retrieved from reference TRBV7-2 and TRBJ2-7, is GAGVSQSPSNKVTEKGKDVELRCDPISGHTALYWYRQSLGQGLEFLIYFQGNSAPDKSGLPSDRFSAERTGGSVSTLTIQRTQQEDSAVYLCASSLGLAGANEQYFGPGTRLTVT.

The V gene is TRBV28, the J gene TRBJ1-1; D may be TRBD1 (6 bases). V dropped 9 bases and J dropped 0 bases, with 17 bases sitting between them. CDR3 length: 15 residues. CDR1 MDHEN and CDR2 SYDVKM come from the germline V gene. The CDR3 DNA sequence: TGTGCCAGTAGAACCGGGGGCGGGATGAACACTGAAGCTTTCTTT. Amino acids: CASRTGGGMNTEAFF.

This clonotype was detected only a few times. This chain joins TRBV24-1 and TRBJ2-3; D may be TRBD1 (6 bases). The CDR3 is 14 residues long. From germline, CDR1 is KGHDR and CDR2 SFDVKD. The V end was cut by 5 bases, the J end by 2 bases, with 10 bases between. The CDR3 sequence is CATSGGQPTDTQYF. Written as DNA, the CDR3 is TGTGCCACCAGTGGGGGGCAGCCCACAGATACGCAGTATTTT.

This chain joins TRBV20-1 and TRBJ2-4; D remains unclear. V lost 0 bases to trimming and J lost 1 base, with 16 bases between them. Germline CDR1 and CDR2: DFQATT and SNEGSKA (reference sequence). CDR3 length equals 17 residues. CDR3 coding DNA: TGCAGTGCTAGAGATCGGTGGGGATTACAGGCCAAAAACATTCAGTACTTC. The encoded protein is CSARDRWGLQAKNIQYF.

This clonotype was seen a single time. The chain joins TRBV10-3 to TRBJ2-3; 8 nucleotides line up with TRBD1. CDR3 size: 14 residues. CDR1 is ENHRY and CDR2 is SYGVKD in the germline V gene. The V gene end was trimmed by 6 bases and the J gene end by 5 bases; junction bases not matched to a gene: 7. CDR3: CAIRTGAQGDTQYF. CDR3 in DNA: TGTGCCATCAGGACAGGGGCCCAGGGAGATACGCAGTATTTT.

This chain connects TRBV5-1 to TRBJ2-2, with 7 bases that match TRBD1. The CDR3 totals 13 residues. Germline CDR1 reads SGHRS; CDR2 reads YFSETQ. Unmatched junction bases numbered 5, after V lost 6 bases and J lost 6 bases. The CDR3 sequence: CASILQGSGELFF. CDR3 in DNA: TGCGCCAGCATCTTACAGGGGTCCGGGGAGCTGTTTTTT. The full variable domain, its missing parts supplied by reference TRBV5-1 and TRBJ2-2, is KAGVTQTPRYLIKTRGQQVTLSCSPISGHRSVSWYQQTPGQGLQFLFEYFSETQRNKGNFPGRFSGRQFSNSRSEMNVSTLELGDSALYLCASILQGSGELFFGEGSRLTVL.

The chain employs TRBV27 and TRBJ1-5; the match to TRBD1 covers 7 bases. Germline V lookup: CDR1 MNHEY, CDR2 SMNVEV (reference sequence). J gave up 7 bases and V 4 bases, and 13 bases lay outside the gene matches. The CDR3 spans 16 residues. CDR3 amino acids: CASSYNHRGGSQPQHF. DNA for the CDR3: TGTGCCAGCAGTTACAACCACAGGGGAGGTAGCCAGCCCCAGCATTTT.

This chain links TRBV11-3 with TRBJ2-5; D remains ambiguous. The CDR3 loop spans 13 amino acids. With 4 bases removed from V and 7 bases from J, the gap between germline ends came to 13 bases. The germline gives CDR1 SGHNT, CDR2 YENEEA. The CDR3 nucleotides read TGTGCCAGCAGCTCGGGCCTTAAGGGGACCCAGTACTTC. This translates into CASSSGLKGTQYF. The full variable domain, in which reference TRBV11-3 and TRBJ2-5 provide the parts outside the CDR3, is EAGVVQSPRYKIIEKKQPVAFWCNPISGHNTLYWYLQNLGQGPELLIRYENEEAVDDSQLPKDRFSAERLKGVDSTLKIQPAELGDSAVYLCASSSGLKGTQYFGPGTRLLVL.

J is TRBJ1-5 and V is TRBV20-1; 8 bases match TRBD1. The junction had 9 bases not matched to a gene; V was cut back by 6 bases and J by 8 bases. The germline CDR1 and CDR2 sequences are DFQATT and SNEGSKA (reference sequence). The CDR3 has 13 amino acids. CDR3 amino acids: CSANRDRFEPQHF. CDR3 DNA sequence: TGCAGTGCGAACCGGGACAGGTTCGAGCCCCAGCATTTT.

This chain connects TRBV27 to TRBJ1-1; D may be TRBD1 (6 bases). The germline gives CDR1 MNHEY, CDR2 SMNVEV (reference sequence). The CDR3 loop spans 14 amino acids. V gave up 5 bases and J gave up 2 bases, with 12 bases separating them. This CDR3 reads CASSQQGVNTEAFF. CDR3 nucleotide sequence: TGTGCCAGCAGTCAACAGGGCGTCAACACTGAAGCTTTCTTT.

This chain joins TRBV7-2 and TRBJ2-5; D call uncertain. Germline assignment: CDR1 SGHTA and CDR2 FQGNSA. Trimming removed 1 base from V and 5 bases from J, with 11 bases in between. The CDR3 is made up of 14 amino acids. CDR3: CASSLEGIGETQYF. The CDR3 nucleotides are TGTGCCAGCAGCTTAGAGGGAATTGGGGAGACCCAGTACTTC.

The genes are TRBV6-6 and TRBJ1-3; the D gene is possibly TRBD1 (6 bases). Germline V gene data show CDR1 as MNHNY and CDR2 as SVGAGI (reference sequence). The length of the CDR3 is 16 residues. V was pared by 5 bases and J by 2 bases, with 16 bases between. The CDR3 DNA is TGTGCCAGCAGTCTCCTGGTCGGGGGCACTGGAAACACCATATATTTT. Translation: CASSLLVGGTGNTIYF.

This rearrangement joins TRBV12-3 or TRBV12-4 to TRBJ2-5; the D gene is possibly TRBD2 (6 bases). With 7 bases removed from V and 4 bases from J, the gap between germline ends came to 19 bases. The CDR3 totals 15 residues. In DNA, the CDR3 is TGTGCCAGCACCCGCTGGGATACTAGCCTAGAGACCCAGTACTTC. Translating it yields CASTRWDTSLETQYF.

The V gene is TRBV4-3, the J gene TRBJ2-3, with 7 bases matching TRBD1. The CDR3 is made up of 14 amino acids. V was clipped by 1 base and J by 12 bases; unmatched bases: 10. The V gene's germline CDR1 is LGHNA and CDR2 YSLEER. The CDR3 sequence: CASSQALGTALQYF. CDR3 nucleotide sequence: TGCGCCAGCAGCCAAGCTTTGGGGACAGCACTCCAGTATTTT.

V gene TRBV19 combines with J gene TRBJ2-3; D unclear. The CDR3 extends over 17 amino acids. Germline V gene data show CDR1 as LNHDA and CDR2 as SQIVND (reference sequence). V gave up 7 bases and J gave up 3 bases, with 23 bases separating them. CDR3 amino acids: CASTPNSLVVKTDTQYF. The CDR3 region has the DNA TGTGCCAGTACCCCAAATAGCCTGGTAGTGAAGACAGATACGCAGTATTTT.

This clonotype was seen a handful of times. V gene TRBV20-1 combines with J gene TRBJ2-4; no definite D call. CDR1 is DFQATT, CDR2 SNEGSKA, per germline (reference sequence). The CDR3 has 15 residues. The V gene lost 2 bases and the J gene lost 10 bases, with 21 bases spanning the gap. CDR3 region: CSARSPRHGTAIQYF. The CDR3 nucleotides are TGCAGTGCTAGAAGTCCCCGTCATGGTACCGCAATTCAGTACTTC.